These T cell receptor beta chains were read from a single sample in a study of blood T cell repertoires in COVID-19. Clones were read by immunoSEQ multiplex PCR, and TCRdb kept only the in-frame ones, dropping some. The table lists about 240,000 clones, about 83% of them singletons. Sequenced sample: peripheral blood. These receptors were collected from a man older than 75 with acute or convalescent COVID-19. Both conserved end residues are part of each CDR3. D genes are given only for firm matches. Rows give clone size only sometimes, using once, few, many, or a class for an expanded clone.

DNA: TGTGCCAGCAGTCTCGGGACTACTCGAGGCACCGGGGAGCTGTTTTTT
CDR3: CASSLGTTRGTGELFF
length: 16
D: TRBD2
J: TRBJ2-2
V: TRBV6-4
size: .

DNA: TGCGCCAGCAGCCAAGAAAACATGGAGTACAATGAGCAGTTCTTC
CDR3: CASSQENMEYNEQFF
length: 15
D: .
J: TRBJ2-1
V: TRBV4-1
size: .

DNA: TGTGCCAGCTCATCCGACAGGTGGGGCAATCAGCCCCAGCATTTT
CDR3: CASSSDRWGNQPQHF
length: 15
D: .
J: TRBJ1-5
V: TRBV18
size: .

DNA: TGTGCCAGCAGCCGCTACGAGCAGTACTTC
CDR3: CASSRYEQYF
length: 10
D: .
J: TRBJ2-7
V: TRBV28
size: .

DNA: TGTGCCAGCAGCAAGGGGGAGGGACAGGGCTCTTTTTATAGCAATCAGCCCCAGCATTTT
CDR3: CASSKGEGQGSFYSNQPQHF
length: 20
D: .
J: TRBJ1-5
V: TRBV21-1
size: .

DNA: TGTGCCAGCAGCTCTCAGGAAGGCTACACCTTC
CDR3: CASSSQEGYTF
length: 11
D: .
J: TRBJ1-2
V: TRBV28
size: .

DNA: TGTGCCAGCAAAGGGAACAGGGGAGTGGGAGGCAAAAACATTCAGTACTTC
CDR3: CASKGNRGVGGKNIQYF
length: 17
D: .
J: TRBJ2-4
V: TRBV2
size: .

DNA: TGTGCCAGCAGTTTTATAGGGGGCGGAGAAAAACTGTTTTTT
CDR3: CASSFIGGGEKLFF
length: 14
D: TRBD1
J: TRBJ1-4
V: TRBV6-5
size: .

DNA: TGTGCCAGCAGTTTTCAGGGGGAAACTGAAGCTTTCTTT
CDR3: CASSFQGETEAFF
length: 13
D: TRBD1
J: TRBJ1-1
V: TRBV6-2/TRBV6-3
size: .

DNA: TGTGCCAGCAGCCGACCATGGGGAGGTCAGAACACTGAAGCTTTCTTT
CDR3: CASSRPWGGQNTEAFF
length: 16
D: .
J: TRBJ1-1
V: TRBV5-6
size: .

DNA: TGTGCCAGCAGCCCCAGGGGGAGAGAGAGACTACTTGTATATGGCTACACCTTC
CDR3: CASSPRGRERLLVYGYTF
length: 18
D: TRBD1
J: TRBJ1-2
V: TRBV7-8
size: few

DNA: TGTGCCAGCAGCTCGTCCGGGACTCCCCCTTACGAGCAGTACTTC
CDR3: CASSSSGTPPYEQYF
length: 15
D: .
J: TRBJ2-7
V: TRBV7-9
size: .

DNA: TGTGCCAGCAGCTTACAGGGGAACACTGAAGCTTTCTTT
CDR3: CASSLQGNTEAFF
length: 13
D: .
J: TRBJ1-1
V: TRBV11-3
size: .

DNA: TGTGCCAGCAGTCGTCCGGGACTAGTAAGCACAGATACGCAGTATTTT
CDR3: CASSRPGLVSTDTQYF
length: 16
D: TRBD2
J: TRBJ2-3
V: TRBV28
size: once

DNA: TGTGCCAGCTCACCCGCCGGGACAGGGCATGAAAAACTGTTTTTT
CDR3: CASSPAGTGHEKLFF
length: 15
D: TRBD1
J: TRBJ1-4
V: TRBV18
size: .

DNA: TGTGCCACCAGAATAGCGGGGGGTATAATCTCTGGGGCCAACGTCCTGACTTTC
CDR3: CATRIAGGIISGANVLTF
length: 18
D: TRBD2
J: TRBJ2-6
V: TRBV15
size: .

DNA: TGTGCCAGCAGTGTAACAGGGAATGGCTACACCTTC
CDR3: CASSVTGNGYTF
length: 12
D: .
J: TRBJ1-2
V: TRBV2
size: .

DNA: TGTGCCAGCATCCAACTAGCGGAATTCTCTGGGGCCAACGTCCTGACTTTC
CDR3: CASIQLAEFSGANVLTF
length: 17
D: TRBD2
J: TRBJ2-6
V: TRBV2
size: .

DNA: TGTGCCAGCACCCTAGCGGGGGGCCACGGAGAGACCCAGTACTTC
CDR3: CASTLAGGHGETQYF
length: 15
D: TRBD2
J: TRBJ2-5
V: TRBV5-4
size: .

DNA: TGTGCCACCAGCAGAGATTCGTTGAACACTGAAGCTTTCTTT
CDR3: CATSRDSLNTEAFF
length: 14
D: .
J: TRBJ1-1
V: TRBV15
size: once

DNA: TGTGCCAGCAGCCTGGGGACTGGCTACGAGCAGTACTTC
CDR3: CASSLGTGYEQYF
length: 13
D: .
J: TRBJ2-7
V: TRBV5-6
size: .

DNA: TGTGCCAGCAGCTTAAAATTCGGAACACGTCGGGGCGGGGAGCTGTTTTTT
CDR3: CASSLKFGTRRGGELFF
length: 17
D: .
J: TRBJ2-2
V: TRBV7-9
size: .

DNA: TGTGCCAGCAGCCAAGATCGGGGGGCTCGTTATGGCTACACCTTC
CDR3: CASSQDRGARYGYTF
length: 15
D: .
J: TRBJ1-2
V: TRBV14
size: few

DNA: TGTGCCAGCAAGGGACAGGGAAACACCATATATTTT
CDR3: CASKGQGNTIYF
length: 12
D: TRBD1
J: TRBJ1-3
V: TRBV6-5
size: .

DNA: TGCGCCAGCAGCCAAAGCTTAGCGGGGGGAAACACCGGGGAGCTGTTTTTT
CDR3: CASSQSLAGGNTGELFF
length: 17
D: TRBD2
J: TRBJ2-2
V: TRBV4-3
size: .

DNA: TGTGCCAGTAGTCGACTAGCGGGACGAGGGAACACCGGGGAGCTGTTTTTT
CDR3: CASSRLAGRGNTGELFF
length: 17
D: TRBD2
J: TRBJ2-2
V: TRBV19
size: .

DNA: TGTGCCAGTAGGTCTACAGGGGGCGCAAACACTGAAGCTTTCTTT
CDR3: CASRSTGGANTEAFF
length: 15
D: TRBD1
J: TRBJ1-1
V: TRBV19
size: .

DNA: TGTGCCAGCAGTTTAGGGGGCCTCTATAATTCACCCCTCCACTTT
CDR3: CASSLGGLYNSPLHF
length: 15
D: .
J: TRBJ1-6
V: TRBV27
size: .